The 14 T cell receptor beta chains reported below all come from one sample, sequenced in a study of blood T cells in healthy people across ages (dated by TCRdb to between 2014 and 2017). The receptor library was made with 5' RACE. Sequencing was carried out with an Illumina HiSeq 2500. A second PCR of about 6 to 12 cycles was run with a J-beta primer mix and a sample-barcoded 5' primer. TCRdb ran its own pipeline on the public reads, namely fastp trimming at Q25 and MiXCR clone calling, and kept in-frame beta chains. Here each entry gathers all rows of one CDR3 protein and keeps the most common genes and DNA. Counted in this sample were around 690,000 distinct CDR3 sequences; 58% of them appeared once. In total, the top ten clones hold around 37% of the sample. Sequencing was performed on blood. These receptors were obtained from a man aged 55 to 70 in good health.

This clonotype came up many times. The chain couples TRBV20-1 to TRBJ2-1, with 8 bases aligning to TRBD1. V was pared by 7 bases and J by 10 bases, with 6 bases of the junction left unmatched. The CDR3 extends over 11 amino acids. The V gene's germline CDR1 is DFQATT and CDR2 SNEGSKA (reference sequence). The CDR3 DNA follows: TGCAGTGGCCGGACAGGGTTGGAGCAGTTCTTC. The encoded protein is CSGRTGLEQFF.

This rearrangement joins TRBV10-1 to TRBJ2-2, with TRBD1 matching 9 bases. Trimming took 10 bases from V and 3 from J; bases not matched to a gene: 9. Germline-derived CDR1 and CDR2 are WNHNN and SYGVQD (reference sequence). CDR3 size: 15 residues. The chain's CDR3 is CATPQRTGDTGELFF. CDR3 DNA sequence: TGCGCCACCCCTCAGAGGACAGGGGACACCGGGGAGCTGTTTTTT.

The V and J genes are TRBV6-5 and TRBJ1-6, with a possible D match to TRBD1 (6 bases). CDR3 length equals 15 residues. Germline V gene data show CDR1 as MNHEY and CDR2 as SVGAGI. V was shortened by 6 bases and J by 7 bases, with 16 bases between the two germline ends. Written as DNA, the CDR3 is TGTGCCAGCAGCCGCGGACAGAGCGGGAATTCACCCCTCCACTTT. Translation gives CASSRGQSGNSPLHF.

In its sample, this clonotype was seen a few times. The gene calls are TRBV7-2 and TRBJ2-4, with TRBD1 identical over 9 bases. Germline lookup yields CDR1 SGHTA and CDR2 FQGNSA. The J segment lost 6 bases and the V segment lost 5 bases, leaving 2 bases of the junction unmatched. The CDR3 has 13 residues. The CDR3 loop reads CASSQDRGNIQYF. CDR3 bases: TGTGCCAGCAGCCAGGACAGGGGAAACATTCAGTACTTC.

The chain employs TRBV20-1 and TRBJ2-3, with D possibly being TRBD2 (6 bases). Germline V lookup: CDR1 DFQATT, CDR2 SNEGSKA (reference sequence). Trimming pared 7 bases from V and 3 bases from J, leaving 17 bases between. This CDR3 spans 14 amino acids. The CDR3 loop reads CSGNSGAGTDTQYF. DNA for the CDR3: TGCAGTGGGAATTCCGGGGCGGGGACAGATACGCAGTATTTT.

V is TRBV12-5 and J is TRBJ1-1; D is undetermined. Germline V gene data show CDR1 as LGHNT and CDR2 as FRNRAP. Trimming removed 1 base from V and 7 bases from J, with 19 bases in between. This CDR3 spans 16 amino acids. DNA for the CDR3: TGTGCTAGTGGTTTGGGCCATGTAGATCAACGGGATGAAGCTTTCTTT. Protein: CASGLGHVDQRDEAFF.

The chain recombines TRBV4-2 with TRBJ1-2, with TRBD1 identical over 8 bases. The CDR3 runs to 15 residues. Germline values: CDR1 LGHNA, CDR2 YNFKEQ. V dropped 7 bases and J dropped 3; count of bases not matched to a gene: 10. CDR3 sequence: CASTPDRDGDYGYTF. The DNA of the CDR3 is TGTGCCAGCACCCCGGACAGGGACGGGGACTATGGCTACACCTTC.

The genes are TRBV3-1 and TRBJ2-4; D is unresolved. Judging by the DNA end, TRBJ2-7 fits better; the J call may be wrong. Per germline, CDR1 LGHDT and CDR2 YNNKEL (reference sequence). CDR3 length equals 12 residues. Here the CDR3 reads CASSQRRAEQYF. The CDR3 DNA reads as TGTGCCAGCAGCCAGCGACGGGCCGAGCAGTACTTC.

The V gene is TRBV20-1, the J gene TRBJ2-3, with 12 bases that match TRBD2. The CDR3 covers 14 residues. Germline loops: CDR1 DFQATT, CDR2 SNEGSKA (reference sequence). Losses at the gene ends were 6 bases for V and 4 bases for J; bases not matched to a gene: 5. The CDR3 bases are TGCAGTGCCTCCGGACTAGCGGGGTCAGATACGCAGTATTTT. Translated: CSASGLAGSDTQYF.

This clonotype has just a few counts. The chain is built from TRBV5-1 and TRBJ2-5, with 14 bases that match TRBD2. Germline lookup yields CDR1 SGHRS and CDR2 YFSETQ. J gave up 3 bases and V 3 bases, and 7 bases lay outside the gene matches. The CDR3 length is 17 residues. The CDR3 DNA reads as TGCGCCAGCAGCTCGGGTGGGACTAGCGGGGGAGAAGAGACCCAGTACTTC. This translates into CASSSGGTSGGEETQYF.

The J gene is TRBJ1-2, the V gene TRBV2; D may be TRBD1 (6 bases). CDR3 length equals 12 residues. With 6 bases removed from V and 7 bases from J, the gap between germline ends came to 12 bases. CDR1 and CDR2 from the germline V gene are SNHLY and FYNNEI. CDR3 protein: CASRGTNSGYTF. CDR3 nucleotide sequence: TGTGCCAGCAGGGGGACAAACAGTGGCTACACCTTC.

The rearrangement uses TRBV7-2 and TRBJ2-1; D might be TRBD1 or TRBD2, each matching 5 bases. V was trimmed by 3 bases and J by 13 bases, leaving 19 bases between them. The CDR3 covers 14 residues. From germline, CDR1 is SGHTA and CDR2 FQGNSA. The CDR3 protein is CASSFPRVDGTQFF. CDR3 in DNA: TGTGCCAGCAGCTTCCCCCGGGTTGACGGGACCCAGTTCTTC.

The CDR3 loop is CASSPLTGRKTETQYF. In DNA form, the CDR3 reads TGTGCCAGCAGTCCGTTGACCGGGCGAAAAACGGAGACCCAGTACTTC. The J gene is TRBJ2-7, the V gene TRBV6-6; D uncertain. The J call may be faulty, since TRBJ2-5 better matches the DNA end. The CDR3 loop spans 16 amino acids. From germline, CDR1 is MNHNY and CDR2 SVGAGI (reference sequence).

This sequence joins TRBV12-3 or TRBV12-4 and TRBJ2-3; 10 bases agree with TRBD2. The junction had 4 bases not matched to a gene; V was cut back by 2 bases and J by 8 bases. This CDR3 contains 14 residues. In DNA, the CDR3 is TGTGCCAGCAGTTTACAGCGGGGGGGCGGTACGCAGTATTTT. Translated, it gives CASSLQRGGGTQYF.